This TCR beta chain originates from a study of human T cells and chemical hapten exposure (dated by TCRdb to the early 2020s). Regarding the study in general: For sensitization, 2% DPC in acetone was applied to an approximately 2 cm by approximately 2 cm area of upper inner arm skin. The patient cohort, mostly female, included alopecia areata with under or over 50% scalp involvement, alopecia totalis and alopecia universalis. Blood samples were taken from patients before sensitization (week 0) and then at 2, 6 and about 24 weeks after DPC sensitization. Throughout the study period of around 25 weeks, patients also received therapeutic DPC doses to the scalp every week. Patch testing on the upper back used Finn chambers containing 0.01% DPC, with scoring done after 6 days according to International Contact Dermatitis Research Group standards. The libraries were sequenced as a pool, and the TCR yield per sample differed mostly because of small variations in library volumes within the pool. The study tracked peripheral blood TCR repertoire changes in vivo during primary and secondary sensitization to the hapten diphenylcyclopropenone (DPC) in alopecia patients. Blood for TCR sequencing was provided by twenty-nine alopecia patients at one to four time points (pre-sensitization, 2, 6 and 24 weeks). The research as a whole found: No change with DPC sensitization was found in the number of TCRs above 1 in 1000 frequency, and no evidence of global repertoire structure alterations was found. The number of PT1 expanded TCRs positively correlated with patch test score, significant at thresholds 8, 16 and 32 but not 4. Expanded TCRs formed significantly more large CDR3 similarity clusters than pre-sensitization or healthy control sets, consistent with antigen-driven responses. Repeated subsampling changed both the strength of the expansion versus patch-test correlation and the threshold at which that correlation became significant. Alopecia, a presumed autoimmune disease, was present in all patients, so the immune response of the patients might differ from that of healthy individuals.

The germline V gene sets CDR1 to SGDLS and CDR2 to YYNGEE. Ends trimmed: V by 4 bases, J by 8 bases; bases unmatched to a gene: 9. From the cysteine up to the phenylalanine, the CDR3 has a length of 15 residues. Only the CDR3 region is kept as DNA, spanning 45 bases read in frame from base 1. Receptor libraries were prepared by RACE. Sequencing used a NextSeq 500. Library preparation attached unique molecular identifiers to individual cDNA molecules for quantitative, reproducible TCR counting. For every blood RNA sample, sequencing covered both the TCR alpha and TCR beta chains. The study's own analysis went as follows. The median number of TCRs per sample was approximately 93,000, ranging from 23,224 to 690,600. V, J and CDR3 annotation of the TCR reads was carried out using the Decombinator software suite. For the PS versus PT1 abundance plots, all samples were subsampled to the same number of TCRs (28,000). Expanded TCRs were defined as absent before sensitization and observed at least eight times at the 2-week time point. TCRdb trimmed public reads at Q25 via fastp, called clones via MiXCR and kept in-frame beta chains. CDR3 protein sequences are deduplicated, and each keeps its most common genes and DNA. These V and J calls are TCRdb output, not the study's own analysis. The sample yields around 92,000 distinct CDR3 sequences; roughly a tenth were counted once. The ten most abundant clones make up under 4% of the sample.

This clonotype has only one observation. Its antigen is unknown. This may stem from a read error, because a much larger clone lies one nucleotide away. This specimen's time point label, interpreted: pre-sensitization, week 0. Sample treatment or condition, as interpreted from the label and publication: therapeutic diphenylcyclopropenone sensitization with weekly scalp DPC. At every patch-test visit, the blood draw took place before the patch test was put on. Eligible patients were aged 18 to 70, diagnosed with alopecia, deemed suitable for DPC therapy, and excluded if pregnant. Total RNA was extracted from unfractionated whole blood collected in Tempus Blood RNA tubes.

The receptor comes from an older woman with alopecia areata. Some clones in this sample may be carry-over from other donors' samples. Recombination joined TRBV9 with TRBJ2-1; TRBD1 lines up with 10 middle nucleotides. The source was whole blood, collected in connection with sensitization to the hapten diphenylcyclopropenone (DPC). The CDR3 in this case is CASSIRRDRGYEQFF. The nucleotides read TGTGCCAGCAGCATACGCAGGGACAGGGGTTATGAGCAGTTCTTC.